This TCR beta chain was retrieved from a study of early stage breast cancer tumors. V was pared by 6 bases and J by 3 bases, with 7 bases of the junction left unmatched. Germline V gene sequence: CDR1 LNHDA, CDR2 SQIVND (reference sequence). The CDR3 contains 15 residues. The repertoire was sequenced with immunoSEQ multiplex PCR; TCRdb's copy has only in-frame clones and lacks some. Among around 28,000 clones listed, about 70% were seen once. Study findings and constraints: Compared with adjacent normal breast, tumors showed around 2.7-fold denser, more clonal T cells.

About this clone: Antigen unknown.

The sequencing input was blood. This receptor was obtained from a person between 50 and 60 years old with breast cancer. The chain joins TRBV19 to TRBJ2-3; 9 positions agree with TRBD2. In nucleotides, the CDR3 is TGTGCCAGTAGCCCGGGACTAGCCTTAACAGATACGCAGTATTTT. Translation: CASSPGLALTDTQYF.